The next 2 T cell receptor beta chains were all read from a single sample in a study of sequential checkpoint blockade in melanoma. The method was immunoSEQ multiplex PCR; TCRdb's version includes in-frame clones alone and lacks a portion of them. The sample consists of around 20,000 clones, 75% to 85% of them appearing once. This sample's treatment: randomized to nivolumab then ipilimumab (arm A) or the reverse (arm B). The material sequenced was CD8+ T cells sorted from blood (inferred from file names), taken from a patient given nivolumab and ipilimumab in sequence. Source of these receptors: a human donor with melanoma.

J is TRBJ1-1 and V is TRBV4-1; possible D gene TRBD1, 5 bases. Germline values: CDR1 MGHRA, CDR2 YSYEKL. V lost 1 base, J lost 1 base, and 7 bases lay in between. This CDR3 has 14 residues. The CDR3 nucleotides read TGCGCCAGCAGCCAAGCGGGGGGGAACACTGAAGCTTTCTTT. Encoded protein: CASSQAGGNTEAFF.

This chain's CDR3 is CASSVGTLYGYTF. The CDR3 bases are TGTGCCAGCAGCGTCGGGACTCTCTATGGCTACACCTTC. The chain combines TRBV7-6 with TRBJ1-2, with D perhaps matching TRBD1 (5 bases). Germline V gives CDR1 SGHVS, CDR2 FNYEAQ. The V end lost 5 bases, the J end lost 4 bases, and 11 bases lay between the germline ends. The CDR3 has 13 residues.